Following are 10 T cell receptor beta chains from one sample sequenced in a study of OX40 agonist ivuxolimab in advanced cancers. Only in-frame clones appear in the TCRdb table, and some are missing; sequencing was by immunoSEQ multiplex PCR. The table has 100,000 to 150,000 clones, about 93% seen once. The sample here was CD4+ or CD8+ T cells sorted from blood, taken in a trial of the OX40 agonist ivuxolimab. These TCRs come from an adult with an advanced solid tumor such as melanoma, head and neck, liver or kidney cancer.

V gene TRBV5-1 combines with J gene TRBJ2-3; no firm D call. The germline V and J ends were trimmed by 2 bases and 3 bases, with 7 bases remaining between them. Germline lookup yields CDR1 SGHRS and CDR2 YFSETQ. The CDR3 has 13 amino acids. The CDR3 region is CASSFRQTDTQYF. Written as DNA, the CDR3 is TGCGCCAGCAGCTTCAGGCAGACAGATACGCAGTATTTT.

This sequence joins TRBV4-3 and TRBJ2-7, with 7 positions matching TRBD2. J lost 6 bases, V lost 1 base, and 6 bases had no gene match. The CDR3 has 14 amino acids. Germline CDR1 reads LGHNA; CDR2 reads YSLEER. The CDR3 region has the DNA TGCGCCAGCAGCCAAGGAGGAACGGGGGGCGAGCAGTACTTC. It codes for CASSQGGTGGEQYF.

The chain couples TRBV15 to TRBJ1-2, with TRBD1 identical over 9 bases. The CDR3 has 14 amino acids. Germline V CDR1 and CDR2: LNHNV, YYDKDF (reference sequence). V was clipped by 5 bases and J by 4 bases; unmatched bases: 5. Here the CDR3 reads CATSRQGGIYGYTF. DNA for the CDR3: TGTGCCACCAGCCGACAGGGGGGGATCTATGGCTACACCTTC.

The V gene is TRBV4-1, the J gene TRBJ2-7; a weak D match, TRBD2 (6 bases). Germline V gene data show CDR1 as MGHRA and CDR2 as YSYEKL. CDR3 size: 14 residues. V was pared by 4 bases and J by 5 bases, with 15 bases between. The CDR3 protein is CASSPGLGRNEQYF. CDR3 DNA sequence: TGCGCCAGCAGCCCTGGGTTGGGGAGGAACGAGCAGTACTTC.

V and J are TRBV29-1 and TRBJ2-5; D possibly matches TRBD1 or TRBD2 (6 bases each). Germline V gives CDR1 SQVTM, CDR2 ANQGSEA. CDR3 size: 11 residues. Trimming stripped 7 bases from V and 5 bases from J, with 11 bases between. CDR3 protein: CSGGAGETQYF. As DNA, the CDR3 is TGCAGCGGGGGGGCAGGGGAGACCCAGTACTTC.

DNA of the CDR3: TGCGCCAGCAGCACAAGCGGGAAGCAGTTCTTC. As protein: CASSTSGKQFF. V gene TRBV5-1 combines with J gene TRBJ2-1; 7 bases map to TRBD2. Germline V gene lookup returns CDR1 SGHRS and CDR2 YFSETQ. V lost 4 bases to trimming and J lost 11 bases; unmatched junction nucleotides: 3. The CDR3 is 11 amino acids. Supplemented by reference TRBV5-1 and TRBJ2-1, the full variable domain reads KAGVTQTPRYLIKTRGQQVTLSCSPISGHRSVSWYQQTPGQGLQFLFEYFSETQRNKGNFPGRFSGRQFSNSRSEMNVSTLELGDSALYLCASSTSGKQFFGPGTRLTVL.

The CDR3 loop reads CASLKGTSYEQYF. The CDR3 DNA follows: TGTGCCAGTCTCAAAGGGACCTCCTACGAGCAGTACTTC. The chain has TRBV6-4 and TRBJ2-7; D is perhaps TRBD1 or TRBD2 (5 bases each). The CDR3 has 13 residues. Between the trimmed V and J ends, which lost 9 bases and 0 bases, there was a span of 12 bases. Germline CDR1 MRHNA, CDR2 SNTAGT.

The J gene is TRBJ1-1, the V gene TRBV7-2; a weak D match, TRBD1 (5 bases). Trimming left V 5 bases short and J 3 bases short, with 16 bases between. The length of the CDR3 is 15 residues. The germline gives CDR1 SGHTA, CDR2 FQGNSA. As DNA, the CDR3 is TGTGCCAGCAGCGGTCCCGGGACCAGGCACACTGAAGCTTTCTTT. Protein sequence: CASSGPGTRHTEAFF.

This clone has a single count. The CDR3 loop reads CASRKGQYSYEQYF. The CDR3 DNA sequence: TGTGCCAGCAGGAAAGGACAGTACTCCTACGAGCAGTACTTC. The chain recombines TRBV6-1 with TRBJ2-7; tentatively, D is TRBD1 (6 bases). Trimming shortened V by 6 bases and J by 0 bases, and 12 bases separated the two germline ends. CDR1 MNHNS and CDR2 SASEGT come from the germline V gene. The CDR3 is 14 amino acids.

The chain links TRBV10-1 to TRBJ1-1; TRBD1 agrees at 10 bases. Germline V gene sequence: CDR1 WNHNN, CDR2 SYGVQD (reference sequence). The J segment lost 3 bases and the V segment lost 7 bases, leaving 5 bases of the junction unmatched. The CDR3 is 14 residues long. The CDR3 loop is CASKRTGGDTEAFF. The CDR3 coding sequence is TGCGCCAGCAAGAGGACAGGGGGAGACACTGAAGCTTTCTTT.